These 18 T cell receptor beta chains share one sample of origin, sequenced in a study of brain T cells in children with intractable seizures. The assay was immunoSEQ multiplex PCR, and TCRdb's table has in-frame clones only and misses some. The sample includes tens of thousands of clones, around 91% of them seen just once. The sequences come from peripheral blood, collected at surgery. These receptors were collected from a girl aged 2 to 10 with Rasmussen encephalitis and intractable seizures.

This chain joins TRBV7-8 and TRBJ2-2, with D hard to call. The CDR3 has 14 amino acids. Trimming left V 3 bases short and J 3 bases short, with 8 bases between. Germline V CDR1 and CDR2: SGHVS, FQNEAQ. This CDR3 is CASSLDGYTGELFF. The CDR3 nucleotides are TGTGCCAGCAGCTTGGACGGATACACCGGGGAGCTGTTTTTT.

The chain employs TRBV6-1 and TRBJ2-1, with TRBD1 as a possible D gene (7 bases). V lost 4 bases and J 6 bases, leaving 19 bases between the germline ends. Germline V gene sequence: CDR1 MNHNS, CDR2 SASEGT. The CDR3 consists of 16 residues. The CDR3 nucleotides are TGTGCCAGCAGTGCGGTAGGGGGCGGGATCGGCAATGAGCAGTTCTTC. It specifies CASSAVGGGIGNEQFF.

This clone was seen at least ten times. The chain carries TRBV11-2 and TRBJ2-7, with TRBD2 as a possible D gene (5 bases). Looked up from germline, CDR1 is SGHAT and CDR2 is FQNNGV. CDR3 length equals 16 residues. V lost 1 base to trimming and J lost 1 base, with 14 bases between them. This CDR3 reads CASSLGANRRSYEQYF. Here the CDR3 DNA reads TGTGCCAGCAGCTTAGGGGCGAATAGGAGGTCCTACGAGCAGTACTTC.

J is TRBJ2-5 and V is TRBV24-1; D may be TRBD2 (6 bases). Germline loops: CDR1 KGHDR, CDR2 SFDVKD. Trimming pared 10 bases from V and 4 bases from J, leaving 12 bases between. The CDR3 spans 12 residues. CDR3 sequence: CATTDGGETQYF. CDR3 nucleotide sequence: TGTGCCACGACCGACGGGGGAGAGACCCAGTACTTC.

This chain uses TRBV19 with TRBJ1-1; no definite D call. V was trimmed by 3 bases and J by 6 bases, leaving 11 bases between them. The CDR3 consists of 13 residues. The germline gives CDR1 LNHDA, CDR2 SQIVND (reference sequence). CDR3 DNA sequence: TGTGCCAGTAGTATTCTCGGAGGGTCTGAAGCTTTCTTT. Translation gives CASSILGGSEAFF.

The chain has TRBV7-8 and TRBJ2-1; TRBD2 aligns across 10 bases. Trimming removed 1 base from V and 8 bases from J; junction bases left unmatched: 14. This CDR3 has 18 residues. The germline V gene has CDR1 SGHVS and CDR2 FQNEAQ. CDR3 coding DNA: TGTGCCAGCAGCTTAGGTTTTGTGGCTAGCGGGAGAAATTATGAGCAGTTCTTC. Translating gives CASSLGFVASGRNYEQFF.

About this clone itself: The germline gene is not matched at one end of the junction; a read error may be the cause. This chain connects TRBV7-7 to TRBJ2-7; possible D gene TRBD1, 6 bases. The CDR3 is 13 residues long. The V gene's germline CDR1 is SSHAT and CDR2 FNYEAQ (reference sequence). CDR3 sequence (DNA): TGTGCTAGCAGCCCTCAGGGGTTGGGGGAGCAGTACTTC. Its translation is CASSPQGLGEQYF.

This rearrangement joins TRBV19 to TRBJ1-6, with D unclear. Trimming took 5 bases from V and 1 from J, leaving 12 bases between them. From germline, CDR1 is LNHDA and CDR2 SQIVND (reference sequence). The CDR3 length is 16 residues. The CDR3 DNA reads TGTGCCAGTAGTTCGGTCCGCCGGTCCTATAATTCACCCCTCCACTTT. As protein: CASSSVRRSYNSPLHF.

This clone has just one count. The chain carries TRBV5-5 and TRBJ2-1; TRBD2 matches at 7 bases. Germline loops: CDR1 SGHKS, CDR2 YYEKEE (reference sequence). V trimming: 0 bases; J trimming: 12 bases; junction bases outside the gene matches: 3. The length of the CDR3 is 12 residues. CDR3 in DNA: TGTGCCAGCAGCTTGGAAGTAGCGGGGCAGTTCTTC. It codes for CASSLEVAGQFF.

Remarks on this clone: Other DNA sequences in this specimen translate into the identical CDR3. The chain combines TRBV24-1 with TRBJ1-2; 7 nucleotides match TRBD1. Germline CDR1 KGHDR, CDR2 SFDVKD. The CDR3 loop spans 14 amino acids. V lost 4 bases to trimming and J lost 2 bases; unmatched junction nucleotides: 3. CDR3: CATSDPGQNYGYTF. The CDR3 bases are TGTGCCACCAGTGACCCGGGACAGAACTATGGCTACACCTTC.

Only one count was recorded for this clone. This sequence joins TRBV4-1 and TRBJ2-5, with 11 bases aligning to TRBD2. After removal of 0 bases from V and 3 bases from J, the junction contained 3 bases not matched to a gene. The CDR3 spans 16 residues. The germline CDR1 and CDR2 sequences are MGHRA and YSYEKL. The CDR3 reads CASSQEGTSGKETQYF. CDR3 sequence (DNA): TGCGCCAGCAGCCAAGAGGGGACTAGCGGAAAAGAGACCCAGTACTTC.

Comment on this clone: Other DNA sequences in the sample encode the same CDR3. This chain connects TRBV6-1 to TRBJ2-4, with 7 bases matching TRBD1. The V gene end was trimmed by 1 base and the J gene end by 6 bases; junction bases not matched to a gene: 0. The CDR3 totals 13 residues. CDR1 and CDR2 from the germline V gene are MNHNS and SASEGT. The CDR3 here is CASSEGQGNIQYF. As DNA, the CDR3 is TGTGCCAGCAGTGAAGGACAGGGAAACATTCAGTACTTC.

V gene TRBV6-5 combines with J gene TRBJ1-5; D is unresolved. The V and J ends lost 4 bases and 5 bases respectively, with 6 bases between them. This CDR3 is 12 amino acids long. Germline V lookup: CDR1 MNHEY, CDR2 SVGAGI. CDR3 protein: CASSFGDQPQHF. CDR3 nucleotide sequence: TGTGCCAGCAGTTTTGGAGATCAGCCCCAGCATTTT.

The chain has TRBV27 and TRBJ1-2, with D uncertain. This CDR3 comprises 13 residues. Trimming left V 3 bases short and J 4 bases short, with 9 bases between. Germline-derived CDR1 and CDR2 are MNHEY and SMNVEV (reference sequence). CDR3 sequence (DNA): TGTGCCAGCAGTTTCCCCAGTGGCTATGGCTACACCTTC. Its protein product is CASSFPSGYGYTF.

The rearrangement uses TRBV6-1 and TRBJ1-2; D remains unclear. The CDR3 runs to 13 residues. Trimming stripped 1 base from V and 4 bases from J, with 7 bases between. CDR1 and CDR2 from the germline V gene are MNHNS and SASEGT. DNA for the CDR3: TGTGCCAGCAGTGAAGGGCAGACCTATGGCTACACCTTC. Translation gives CASSEGQTYGYTF.

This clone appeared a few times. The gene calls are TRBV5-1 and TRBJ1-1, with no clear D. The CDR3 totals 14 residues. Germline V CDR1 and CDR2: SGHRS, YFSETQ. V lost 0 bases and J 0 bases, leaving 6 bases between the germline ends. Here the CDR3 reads CASSLGIMNTEAFF. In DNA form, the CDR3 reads TGCGCCAGCAGCTTGGGCATAATGAACACTGAAGCTTTCTTT. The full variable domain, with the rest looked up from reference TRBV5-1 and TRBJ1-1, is KAGVTQTPRYLIKTRGQQVTLSCSPISGHRSVSWYQQTPGQGLQFLFEYFSETQRNKGNFPGRFSGRQFSNSRSEMNVSTLELGDSALYLCASSLGIMNTEAFFGQGTRLTVV.

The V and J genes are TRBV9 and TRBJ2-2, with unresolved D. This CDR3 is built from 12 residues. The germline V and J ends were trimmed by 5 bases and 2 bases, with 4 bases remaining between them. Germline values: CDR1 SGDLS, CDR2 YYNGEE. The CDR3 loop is CASRTNTGELFF. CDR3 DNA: TGTGCCAGCAGGACAAACACCGGGGAGCTGTTTTTT.

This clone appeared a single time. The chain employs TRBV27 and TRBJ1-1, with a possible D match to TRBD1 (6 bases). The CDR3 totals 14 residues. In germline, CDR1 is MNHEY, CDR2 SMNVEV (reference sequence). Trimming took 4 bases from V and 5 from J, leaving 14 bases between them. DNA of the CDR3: TGTGCCAGCAGTTATCTGGGAAGGGGGACTGAAGCTTTCTTT. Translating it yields CASSYLGRGTEAFF.